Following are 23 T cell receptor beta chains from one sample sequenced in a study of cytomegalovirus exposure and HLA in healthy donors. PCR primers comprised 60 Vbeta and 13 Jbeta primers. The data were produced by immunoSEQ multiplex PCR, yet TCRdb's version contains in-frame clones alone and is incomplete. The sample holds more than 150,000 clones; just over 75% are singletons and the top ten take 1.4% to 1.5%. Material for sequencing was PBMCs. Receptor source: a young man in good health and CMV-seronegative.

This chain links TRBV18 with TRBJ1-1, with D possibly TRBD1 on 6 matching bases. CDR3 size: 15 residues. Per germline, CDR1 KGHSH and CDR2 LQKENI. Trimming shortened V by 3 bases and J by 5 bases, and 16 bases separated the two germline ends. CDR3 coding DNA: TGTGCCAGCTCACCGGTGTGGGGGCCGGAGACTGAAGCTTTCTTT. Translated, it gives CASSPVWGPETEAFF.

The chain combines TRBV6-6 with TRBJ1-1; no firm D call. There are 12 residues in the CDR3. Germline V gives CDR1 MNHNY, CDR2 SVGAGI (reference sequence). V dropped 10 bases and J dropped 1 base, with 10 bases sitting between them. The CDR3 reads CATKVRNTEAFF. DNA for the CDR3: TGTGCCACCAAAGTTAGGAACACTGAAGCTTTCTTT.

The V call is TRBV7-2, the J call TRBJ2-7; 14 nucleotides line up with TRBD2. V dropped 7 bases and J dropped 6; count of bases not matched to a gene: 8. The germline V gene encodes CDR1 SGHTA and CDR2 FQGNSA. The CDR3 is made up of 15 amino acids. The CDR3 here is CASTDTGLAGVEQYF. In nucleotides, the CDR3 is TGTGCCAGCACCGACACGGGACTAGCGGGAGTCGAGCAGTACTTC.

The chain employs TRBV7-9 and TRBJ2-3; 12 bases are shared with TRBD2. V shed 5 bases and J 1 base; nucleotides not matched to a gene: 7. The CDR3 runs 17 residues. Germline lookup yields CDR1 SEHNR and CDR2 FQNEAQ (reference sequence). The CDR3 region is CASSDTRTSGGTDTQYF. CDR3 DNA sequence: TGTGCCAGCAGCGACACTCGGACTAGCGGGGGCACAGATACGCAGTATTTT.

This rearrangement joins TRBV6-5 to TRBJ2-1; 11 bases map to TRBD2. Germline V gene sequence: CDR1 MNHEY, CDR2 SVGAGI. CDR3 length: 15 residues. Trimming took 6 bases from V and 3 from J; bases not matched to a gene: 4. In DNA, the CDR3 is TGTGCCAGCAGCAAGGGACTAGCGGACTACAATGAGCAGTTCTTC. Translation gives CASSKGLADYNEQFF.

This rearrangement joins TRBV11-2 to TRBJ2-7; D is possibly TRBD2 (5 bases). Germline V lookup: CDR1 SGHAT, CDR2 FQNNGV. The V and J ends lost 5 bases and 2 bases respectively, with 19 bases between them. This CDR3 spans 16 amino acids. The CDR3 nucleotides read TGTGCCAGCAGCCCCTCCTCCTTAGGACTCCCCTACGAGCAGTACTTC. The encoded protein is CASSPSSLGLPYEQYF.

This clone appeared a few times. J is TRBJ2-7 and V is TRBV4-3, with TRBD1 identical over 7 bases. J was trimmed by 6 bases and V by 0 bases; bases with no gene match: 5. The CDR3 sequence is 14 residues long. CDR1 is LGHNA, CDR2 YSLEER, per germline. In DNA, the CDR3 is TGCGCCAGCAGCCAAGAGACAGGGCCCGGCGAGCAGTACTTC. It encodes CASSQETGPGEQYF.

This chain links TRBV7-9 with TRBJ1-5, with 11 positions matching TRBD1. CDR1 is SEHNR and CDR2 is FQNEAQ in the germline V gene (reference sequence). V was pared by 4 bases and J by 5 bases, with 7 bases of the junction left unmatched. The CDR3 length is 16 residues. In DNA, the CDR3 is TGTGCCAGCAGCTCCGGGGACAGGGGGTACCATCAGCCCCAGCATTTT. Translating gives CASSSGDRGYHQPQHF.

The CDR3 loop reads CAWSVNPPGYGYTF. As DNA, the CDR3 is TGTGCCTGGAGTGTAAACCCCCCGGGCTATGGCTACACCTTC. The J gene is TRBJ1-2, the V gene TRBV30; no clear D. The CDR3 consists of 14 residues. In germline, CDR1 is GTSNPN, CDR2 SVGIG (reference sequence). The V end lost 0 bases, the J end lost 4 bases, and 12 bases lay between the germline ends.

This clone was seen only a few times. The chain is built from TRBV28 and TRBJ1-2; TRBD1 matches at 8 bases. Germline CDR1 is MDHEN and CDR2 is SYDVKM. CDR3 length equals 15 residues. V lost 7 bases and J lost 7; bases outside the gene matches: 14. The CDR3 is CASTTPPGGASGYTF. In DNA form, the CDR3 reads TGTGCCAGCACCACGCCACCAGGGGGCGCGAGTGGCTACACCTTC.

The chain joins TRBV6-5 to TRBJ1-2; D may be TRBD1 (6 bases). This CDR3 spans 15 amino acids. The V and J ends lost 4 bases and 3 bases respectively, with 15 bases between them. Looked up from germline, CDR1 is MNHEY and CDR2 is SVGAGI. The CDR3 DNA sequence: TGTGCCAGCAGTTCTAGGGGGGGGCAAGACTATGGCTACACCTTC. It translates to CASSSRGGQDYGYTF.

CDR3 in amino acids: CASSIGLGQGNQPQHF. CDR3 nucleotides: TGTGCCAGTAGTATCGGGTTAGGACAGGGGAATCAGCCCCAGCATTTT. The chain couples TRBV19 to TRBJ1-5; 9 nucleotides agree with TRBD1. This CDR3 is 16 amino acids long. With V trimmed by 3 bases and J by 4 bases, 7 bases remained unmatched. The germline V gene has CDR1 LNHDA and CDR2 SQIVND (reference sequence).

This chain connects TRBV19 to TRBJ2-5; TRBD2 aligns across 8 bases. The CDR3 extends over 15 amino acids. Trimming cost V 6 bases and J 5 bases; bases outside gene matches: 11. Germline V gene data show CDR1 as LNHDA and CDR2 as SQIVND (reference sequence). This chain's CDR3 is CASRDTSGARETQYF. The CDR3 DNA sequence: TGTGCCAGTAGAGATACTAGCGGAGCCCGGGAGACCCAGTACTTC.

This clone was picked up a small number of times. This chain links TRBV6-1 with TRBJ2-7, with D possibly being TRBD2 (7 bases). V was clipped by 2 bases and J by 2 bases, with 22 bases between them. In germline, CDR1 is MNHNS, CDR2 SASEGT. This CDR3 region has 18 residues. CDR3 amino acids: CASSESRGGRGVTYEQYF. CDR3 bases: TGTGCCAGCAGTGAAAGTCGCGGTGGGAGGGGGGTAACCTACGAGCAGTACTTC.

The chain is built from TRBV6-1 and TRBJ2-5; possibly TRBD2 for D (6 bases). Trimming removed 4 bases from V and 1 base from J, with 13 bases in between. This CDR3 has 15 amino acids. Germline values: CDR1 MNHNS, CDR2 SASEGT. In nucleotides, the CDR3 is TGTGCCAGCAGTGTGGATCCGGGACTCCAAGAGACCCAGTACTTC. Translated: CASSVDPGLQETQYF.

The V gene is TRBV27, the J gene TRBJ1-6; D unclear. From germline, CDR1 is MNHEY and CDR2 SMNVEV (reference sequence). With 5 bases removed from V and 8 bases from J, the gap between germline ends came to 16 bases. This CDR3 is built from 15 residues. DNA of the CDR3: TGTGCCAGCAGTCAGAAACCCCAGGCCTATTCACCCCTCCACTTT. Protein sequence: CASSQKPQAYSPLHF.

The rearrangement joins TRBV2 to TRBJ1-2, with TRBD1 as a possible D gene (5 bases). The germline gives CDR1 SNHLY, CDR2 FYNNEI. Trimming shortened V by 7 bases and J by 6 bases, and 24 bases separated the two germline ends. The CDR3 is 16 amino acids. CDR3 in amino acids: CASTSNGGGKRNGYTF. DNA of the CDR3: TGTGCCAGCACCTCGAACGGCGGGGGGAAGAGGAATGGCTACACCTTC.

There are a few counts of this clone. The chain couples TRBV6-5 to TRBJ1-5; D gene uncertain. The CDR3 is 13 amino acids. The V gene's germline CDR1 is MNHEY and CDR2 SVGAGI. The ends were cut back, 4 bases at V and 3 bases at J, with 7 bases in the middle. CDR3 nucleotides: TGTGCCAGCAGTTCAGGTAACAATCAGCCCCAGCATTTT. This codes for CASSSGNNQPQHF.

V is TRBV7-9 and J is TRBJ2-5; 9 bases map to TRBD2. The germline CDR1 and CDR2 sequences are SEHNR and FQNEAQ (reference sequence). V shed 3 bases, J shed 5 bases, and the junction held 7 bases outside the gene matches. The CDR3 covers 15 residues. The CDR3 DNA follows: TGTGCCAGCAGCTTTAGCGGGGGCCGGGGGGAGACCCAGTACTTC. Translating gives CASSFSGGRGETQYF.

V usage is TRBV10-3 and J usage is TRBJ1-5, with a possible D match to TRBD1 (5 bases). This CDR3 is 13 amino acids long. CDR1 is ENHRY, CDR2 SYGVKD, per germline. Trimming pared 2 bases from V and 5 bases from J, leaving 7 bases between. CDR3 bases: TGTGCCATCAGTGAGGGAGGGGATCAGCCCCAGCATTTT. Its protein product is CAISEGGDQPQHF.

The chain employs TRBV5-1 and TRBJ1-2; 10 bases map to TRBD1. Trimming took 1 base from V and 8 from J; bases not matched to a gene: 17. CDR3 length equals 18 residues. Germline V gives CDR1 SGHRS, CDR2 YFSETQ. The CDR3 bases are TGCGCCAGCAGCTTGCGCCCACTCTCGACAGGGGGCATTGGAGGCTACACCTTC. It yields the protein CASSLRPLSTGGIGGYTF.

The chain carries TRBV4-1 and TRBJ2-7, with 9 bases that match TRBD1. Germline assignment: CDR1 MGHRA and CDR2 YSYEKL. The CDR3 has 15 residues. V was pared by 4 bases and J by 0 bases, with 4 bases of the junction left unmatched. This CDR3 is CASSPGQGPSYEQYF. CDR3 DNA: TGCGCCAGCAGCCCAGGACAGGGGCCCTCCTACGAGCAGTACTTC.

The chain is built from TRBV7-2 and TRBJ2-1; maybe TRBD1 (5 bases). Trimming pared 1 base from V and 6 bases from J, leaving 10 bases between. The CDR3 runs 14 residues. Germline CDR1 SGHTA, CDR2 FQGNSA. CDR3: CASSLGDRLNEQFF. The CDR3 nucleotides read TGTGCCAGCAGCTTAGGAGACAGACTCAATGAGCAGTTCTTC. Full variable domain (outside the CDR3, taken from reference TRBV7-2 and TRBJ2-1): GAGVSQSPSNKVTEKGKDVELRCDPISGHTALYWYRQSLGQGLEFLIYFQGNSAPDKSGLPSDRFSAERTGGSVSTLTIQRTQQEDSAVYLCASSLGDRLNEQFFGPGTRLTVL.